One and the same sample provided the 4 T cell receptor beta chains below, sequenced in a study of cytomegalovirus exposure and HLA in healthy donors. 60 Vbeta and 13 Jbeta primers were used in PCR. The repertoire was sequenced with immunoSEQ multiplex PCR; TCRdb's copy has only in-frame clones and lacks some. This sample yields about 130,000 clones, of which about 81% are seen a single time; over 4.5% belongs to the top ten. Material: PBMCs. All receptors come from a woman aged 35 to 49 in good health and CMV-seropositive.

There are a few counts of this clone. This chain joins TRBV29-1 and TRBJ1-4, with 7 bases aligning to TRBD1. V was pared by 7 bases and J by 8 bases, with 10 bases of the junction left unmatched. Germline CDR1 and CDR2: SQVTM and ANQGSEA. This CDR3 has 13 residues. CDR3 sequence reads: CSGKDRVGEKLFF. DNA for the CDR3: TGCAGCGGAAAAGACAGGGTAGGGGAAAAACTGTTTTTT.

This clone was seen a few times. The missing conserved phenylalanine or tryptophan at the end of this CDR3 makes a read error likely. The DNA is left out, because the CDR3 cannot be placed on it with certainty; the CDR3 is given as TCRdb lists it. CDR3 sequence: CASSQDLEEARPLSE. V is TRBV4-1 and J is TRBJ1-2. With termini counted, the CDR3 has 15 amino acids. Germline lookup yields CDR1 MGHRA and CDR2 YSYEKL.

This clone was observed once. In DNA, the CDR3 is TGTGCCAGCAGTAATCGGGAGGGCAATCAGCCCCAGCATTTT. Amino acids: CASSNREGNQPQHF. V gene TRBV2 combines with J gene TRBJ1-5; D is undetermined. The CDR3 extends over 14 amino acids. V was shortened by 5 bases and J by 2 bases, with 10 bases between the two germline ends. Germline values: CDR1 SNHLY, CDR2 FYNNEI. Together with reference TRBV2 and TRBJ1-5, the CDR3 gives the full variable domain: EPEVTQTPSHQVTQMGQEVILRCVPISNHLYFYWYRQILGQKVEFLVSFYNNEISEKSEIFDDQFSVERPDGSNFTLKIRSTKLEDSAMYFCASSNREGNQPQHFGDGTRLSIL.

The V gene is TRBV4-2, the J gene TRBJ2-5, with 8 bases identical to TRBD2. The CDR3 covers 16 residues. The V gene end was trimmed by 0 bases and the J gene end by 5 bases; junction bases not matched to a gene: 8. Germline loops: CDR1 LGHNA, CDR2 YNFKEQ. As DNA, the CDR3 is TGTGCCAGCAGCCAAGATCCCGGACTAGCAGGGGAGACCCAGTACTTC. Encoded protein: CASSQDPGLAGETQYF.